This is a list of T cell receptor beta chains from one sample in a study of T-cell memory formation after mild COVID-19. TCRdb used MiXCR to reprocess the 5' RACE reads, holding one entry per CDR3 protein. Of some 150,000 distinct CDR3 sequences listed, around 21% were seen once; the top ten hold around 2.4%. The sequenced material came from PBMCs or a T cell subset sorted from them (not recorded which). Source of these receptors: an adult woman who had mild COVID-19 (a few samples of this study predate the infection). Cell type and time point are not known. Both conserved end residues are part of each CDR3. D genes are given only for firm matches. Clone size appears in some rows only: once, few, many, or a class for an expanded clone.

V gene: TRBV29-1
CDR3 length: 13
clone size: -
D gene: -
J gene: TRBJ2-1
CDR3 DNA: TGCAGCGTTGATTTTAGTGCAGGCGATGAGCAGTTCTTC
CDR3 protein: CSVDFSAGDEQFF

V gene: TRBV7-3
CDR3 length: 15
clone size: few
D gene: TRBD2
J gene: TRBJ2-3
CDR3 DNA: TGTGCCAGCGGAACCGGGACTAGCGGCACAGATACGCAGTATTTT
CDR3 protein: CASGTGTSGTDTQYF

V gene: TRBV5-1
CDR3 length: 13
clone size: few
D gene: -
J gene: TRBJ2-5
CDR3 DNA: TGCGCCAGCAACCCTGACAGGTTGGAGACCCAGTACTTC
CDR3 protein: CASNPDRLETQYF

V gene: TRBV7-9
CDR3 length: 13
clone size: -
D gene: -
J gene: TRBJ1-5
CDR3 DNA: TGTGCCAGCAGCTCGACAGTCAATCAGCCCCAGCATTTT
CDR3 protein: CASSSTVNQPQHF

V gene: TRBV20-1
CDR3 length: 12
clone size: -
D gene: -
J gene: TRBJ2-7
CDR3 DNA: TGCAGTGCGGTACAGGATCGTAACGAGCAGTACTTC
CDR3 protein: CSAVQDRNEQYF

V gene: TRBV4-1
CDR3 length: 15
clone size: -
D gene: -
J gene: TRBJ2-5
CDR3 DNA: TGCGCCAGCAGCCTAAGTGTAAAGGAAAAAGAGACCCAGTACTTC
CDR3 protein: CASSLSVKEKETQYF

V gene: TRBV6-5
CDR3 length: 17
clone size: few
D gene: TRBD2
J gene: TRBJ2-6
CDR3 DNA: TGTGCCAGCAGTACCCGACTAGCGGGAGCGGGGGCCAACGTCCTGACTTTC
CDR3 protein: CASSTRLAGAGANVLTF

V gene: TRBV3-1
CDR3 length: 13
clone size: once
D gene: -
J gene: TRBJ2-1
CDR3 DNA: TGTGCCAGCTCCCTCTCAGGGAACAATGAGCAGTTCTTC
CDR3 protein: CASSLSGNNEQFF

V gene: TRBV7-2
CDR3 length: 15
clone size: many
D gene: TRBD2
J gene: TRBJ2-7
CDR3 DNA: TGTGCCAGCAGCTTTAGCGGGGGGAAATCCTACGAGCAGTACTTC
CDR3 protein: CASSFSGGKSYEQYF

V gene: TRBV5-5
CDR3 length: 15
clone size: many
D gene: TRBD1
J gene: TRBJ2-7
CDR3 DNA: TGTGCCAGCAGCTTCGAGGGGGCCCCTTCCTACGAGCAGTACTTC
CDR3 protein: CASSFEGAPSYEQYF

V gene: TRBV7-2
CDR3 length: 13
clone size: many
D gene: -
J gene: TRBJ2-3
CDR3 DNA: TGTGCCAGCAGCTTAGGTGTCACAGATACGCAGTATTTT
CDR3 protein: CASSLGVTDTQYF